This T cell receptor beta chain was recovered during a study of blood T cell repertoires in COVID-19. The wider study: Specimens from acute and convalescent COVID-19 originated in the United States, Italy and Spain. PBMCs, B-cell-depleted T cells, or T cells were the source of the cDNA or gDNA that made up the material.

The authors' processing: Reference gene primer amplification yielded estimated nucleated cell counts. Sequencing was performed with immunoSEQ multiplex PCR; in TCRdb, only in-frame clones are kept and a portion is missing. The DNA gave D and trimming, while V, J and clone size come from that table. The repertoire holds approximately 140,000 clones, about four fifths seen once, with roughly 7.7% in the top ten. Trimming took 5 bases from V and 4 from J, leaving 14 bases between them. The CDR3 spans 14 residues. Germline values: CDR1 LNHDA, CDR2 SQIVND (reference sequence). The chain uses TRBV19 and TRBJ1-1; D is unclear. The sequencing input was peripheral blood. The clonotype originates from a human donor with acute or convalescent COVID-19. The donor label of this sample is uncertain. CDR3: CASSGPGIITEAFF. CDR3 bases: TGTGCCAGTAGTGGTCCGGGTATAATCACTGAAGCTTTCTTT. Complete variable domain (other parts from reference TRBV19 and TRBJ1-1): DGGITQSPKYLFRKEGQNVTLSCEQNLNHDAMYWYRQDPGQGLRLIYYSQIVNDFQKGDIAEGYSVSREKKESFPLTVTSAQKNPTAFYLCASSGPGIITEAFFGQGTRLTVV.